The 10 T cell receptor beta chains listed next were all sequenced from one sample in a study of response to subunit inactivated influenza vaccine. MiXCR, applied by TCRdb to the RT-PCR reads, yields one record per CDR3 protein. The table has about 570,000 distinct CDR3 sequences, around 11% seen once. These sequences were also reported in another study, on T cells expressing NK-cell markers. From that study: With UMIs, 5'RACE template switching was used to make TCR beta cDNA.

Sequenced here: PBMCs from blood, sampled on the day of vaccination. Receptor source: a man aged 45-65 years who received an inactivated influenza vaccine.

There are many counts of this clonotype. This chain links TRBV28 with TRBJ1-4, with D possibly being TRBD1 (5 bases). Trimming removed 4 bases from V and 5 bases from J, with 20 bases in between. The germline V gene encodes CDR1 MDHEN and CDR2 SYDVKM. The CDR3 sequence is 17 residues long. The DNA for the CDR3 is TGTGCCAGCAGTTCGCAGGACGACCGGGGCTACAATGAAAAACTGTTTTTT. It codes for CASSSQDDRGYNEKLFF.

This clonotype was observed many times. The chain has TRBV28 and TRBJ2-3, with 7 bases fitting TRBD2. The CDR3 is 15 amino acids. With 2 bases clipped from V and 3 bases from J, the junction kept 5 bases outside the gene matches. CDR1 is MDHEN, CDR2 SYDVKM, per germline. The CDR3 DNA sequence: TGTGCCAGCAGTTTAGTGGCGGGGGAGACAGATACGCAGTATTTT. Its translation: CASSLVAGETDTQYF.

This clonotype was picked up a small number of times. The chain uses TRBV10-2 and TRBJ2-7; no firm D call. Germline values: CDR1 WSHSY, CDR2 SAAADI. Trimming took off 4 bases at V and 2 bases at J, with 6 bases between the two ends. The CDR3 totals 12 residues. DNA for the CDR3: TGCGCCAGCAGTGGATGGCCCTACGAGCAGTACTTC. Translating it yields CASSGWPYEQYF.

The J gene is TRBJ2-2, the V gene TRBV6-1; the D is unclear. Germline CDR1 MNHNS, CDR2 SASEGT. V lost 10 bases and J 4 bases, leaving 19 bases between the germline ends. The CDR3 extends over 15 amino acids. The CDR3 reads CATRFRATITGELFF. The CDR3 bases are TGTGCCACCCGATTCCGGGCGACGATCACCGGGGAGCTGTTTTTT.

CDR3: CASSPTPGSNEQFF. The CDR3 region has the DNA TGTGCCAGCAGCCCAACCCCCGGGAGCAATGAGCAGTTCTTC. V and J are TRBV3-1 and TRBJ2-1; TRBD2 might be the D (6 bases). CDR3 length: 14 residues. Germline CDR1 reads LGHDT; CDR2 reads YNNKEL (reference sequence). V dropped 4 bases and J dropped 6 bases, with 13 bases sitting between them.

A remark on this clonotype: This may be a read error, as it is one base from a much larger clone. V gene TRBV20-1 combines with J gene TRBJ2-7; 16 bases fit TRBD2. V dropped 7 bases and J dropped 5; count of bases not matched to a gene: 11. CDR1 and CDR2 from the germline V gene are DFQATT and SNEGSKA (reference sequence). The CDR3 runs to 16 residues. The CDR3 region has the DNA TGCAGTGATGCCGGGACTAGCGGGAGGGAGAACCACGAGCAGTACTTC. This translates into CSDAGTSGRENHEQYF.

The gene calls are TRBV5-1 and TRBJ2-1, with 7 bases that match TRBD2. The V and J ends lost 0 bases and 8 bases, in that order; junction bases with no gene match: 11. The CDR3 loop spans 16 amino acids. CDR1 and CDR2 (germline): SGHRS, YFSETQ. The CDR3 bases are TGCGCCAGCAGCTTGGTGCTGCAGACTAGCATATATGAGCAGTTCTTC. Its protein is CASSLVLQTSIYEQFF. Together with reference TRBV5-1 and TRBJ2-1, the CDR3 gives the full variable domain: KAGVTQTPRYLIKTRGQQVTLSCSPISGHRSVSWYQQTPGQGLQFLFEYFSETQRNKGNFPGRFSGRQFSNSRSEMNVSTLELGDSALYLCASSLVLQTSIYEQFFGPGTRLTVL.

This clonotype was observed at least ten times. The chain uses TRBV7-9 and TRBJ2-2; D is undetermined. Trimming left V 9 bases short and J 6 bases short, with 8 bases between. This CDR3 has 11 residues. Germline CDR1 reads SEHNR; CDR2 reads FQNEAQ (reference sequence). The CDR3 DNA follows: TGTGCCAGTGGTTGGGCCGGGGAGCTGTTTTTT. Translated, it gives CASGWAGELFF.

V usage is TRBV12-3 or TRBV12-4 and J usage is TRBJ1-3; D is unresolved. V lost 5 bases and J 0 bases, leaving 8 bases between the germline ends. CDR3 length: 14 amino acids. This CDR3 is CASSTRRSGNTIYF. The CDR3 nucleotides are TGTGCCAGCAGTACCAGGCGCTCTGGAAACACCATATATTTT.

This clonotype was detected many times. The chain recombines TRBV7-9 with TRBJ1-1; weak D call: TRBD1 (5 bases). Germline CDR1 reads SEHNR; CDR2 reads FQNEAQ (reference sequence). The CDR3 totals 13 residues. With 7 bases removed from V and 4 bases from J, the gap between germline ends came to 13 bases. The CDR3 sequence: CASNDEGFTEAFF. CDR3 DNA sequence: TGTGCCAGCAACGACGAGGGGTTCACTGAAGCTTTCTTT.